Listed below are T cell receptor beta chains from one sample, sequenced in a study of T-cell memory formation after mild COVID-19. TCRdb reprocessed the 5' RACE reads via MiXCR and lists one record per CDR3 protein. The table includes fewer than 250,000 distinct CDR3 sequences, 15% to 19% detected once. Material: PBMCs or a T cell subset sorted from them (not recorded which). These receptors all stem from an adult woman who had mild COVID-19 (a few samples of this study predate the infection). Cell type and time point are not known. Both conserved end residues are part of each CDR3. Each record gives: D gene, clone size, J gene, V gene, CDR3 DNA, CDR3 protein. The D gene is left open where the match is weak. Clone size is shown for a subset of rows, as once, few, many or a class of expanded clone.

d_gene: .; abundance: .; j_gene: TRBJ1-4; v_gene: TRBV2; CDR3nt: TGTGCCAGCAGTTACGTGGTTGAAAAACTGTTTTTT; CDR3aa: CASSYVVEKLFF
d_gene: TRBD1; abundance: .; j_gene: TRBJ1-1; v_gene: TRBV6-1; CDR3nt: TGTGCCAGCAGTACCTACAGGGGGTCTGAAGCTTTCTTT; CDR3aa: CASSTYRGSEAFF
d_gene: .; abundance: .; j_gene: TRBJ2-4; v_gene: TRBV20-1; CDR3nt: TGCAGTGCCCAGGCGGGCCCCAAAAACATTCAGTACTTC; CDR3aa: CSAQAGPKNIQYF
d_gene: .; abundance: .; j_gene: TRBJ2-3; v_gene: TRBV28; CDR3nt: TGTGCCAGCAGTTCCGGGGGAATCCCAGATACGCAGTATTTT; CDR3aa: CASSSGGIPDTQYF
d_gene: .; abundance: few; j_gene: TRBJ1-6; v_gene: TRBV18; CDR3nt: TGTGCCAGCTCACTACCGGGTTCACCCCTCCACTTT; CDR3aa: CASSLPGSPLHF
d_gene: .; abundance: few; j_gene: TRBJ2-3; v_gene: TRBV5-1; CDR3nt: TGCGCCAGCAGGTCCGGGATCCCCACAGATACGCAGTATTTT; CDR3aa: CASRSGIPTDTQYF
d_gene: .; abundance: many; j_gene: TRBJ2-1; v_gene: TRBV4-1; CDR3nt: TGCGCCAGCAGCCAATTTTCCAATGAGCAGTTCTTC; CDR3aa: CASSQFSNEQFF
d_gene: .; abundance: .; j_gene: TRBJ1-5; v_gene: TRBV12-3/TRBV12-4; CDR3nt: TGTGCCAGCAGTAAGACGGGCTTCAATCAGCCCCAGCATTTT; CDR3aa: CASSKTGFNQPQHF
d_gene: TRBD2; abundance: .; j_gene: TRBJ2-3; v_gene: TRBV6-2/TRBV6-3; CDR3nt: TGTGCCAGCGGTGGCGGGAGGCGGCCAGATACGCAGTATTTT; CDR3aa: CASGGGRRPDTQYF
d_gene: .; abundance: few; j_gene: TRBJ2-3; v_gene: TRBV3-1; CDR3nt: TGTGCCAGCAGCCTGTATTGGGACACAGATACGCAGTATTTT; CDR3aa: CASSLYWDTDTQYF
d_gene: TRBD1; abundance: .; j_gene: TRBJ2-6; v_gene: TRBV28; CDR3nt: TGCGCCAGCAGTTTGCCGGACAGGCAGCCTGGGGCCAACGTCCTGACTTTC; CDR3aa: CASSLPDRQPGANVLTF
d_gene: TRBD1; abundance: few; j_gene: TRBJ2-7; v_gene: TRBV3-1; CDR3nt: TGTGCCAGCAGCCAAGTGGGGTTGAGACAGGGAGACTACGAGCAGTACTTC; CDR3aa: CASSQVGLRQGDYEQYF
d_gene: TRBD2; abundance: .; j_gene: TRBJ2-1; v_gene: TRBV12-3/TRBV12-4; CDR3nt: TGTGCCAGCAGTTTAAGGCGGGAGACAATCAATGAGCAGTTCTTC; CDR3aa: CASSLRRETINEQFF
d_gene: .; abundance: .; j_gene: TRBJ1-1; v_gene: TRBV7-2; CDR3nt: TGTGCCAGCAGCTTATTAGCAAGACCTGAAGCTTTCTTT; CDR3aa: CASSLLARPEAFF
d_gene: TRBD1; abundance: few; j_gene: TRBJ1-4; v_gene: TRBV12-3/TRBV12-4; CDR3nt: TGTGCCAGCAGACGACGGGACAGGCCCCCTACGGGAAAACTGTTTTTT; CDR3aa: CASRRRDRPPTGKLFF
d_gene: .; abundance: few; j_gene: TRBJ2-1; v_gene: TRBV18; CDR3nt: TGTGCCAGCTCACGGATTGGGTCTGTGAGAGGGCTGACCCCCTACAATGAGCAGTTCTTC; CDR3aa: CASSRIGSVRGLTPYNEQFF
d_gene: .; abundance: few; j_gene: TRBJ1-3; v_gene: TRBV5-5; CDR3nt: TGTGCCAGCAGCTTGGGACAGGCGATCTCTGGAAACACCATATATTTT; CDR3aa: CASSLGQAISGNTIYF
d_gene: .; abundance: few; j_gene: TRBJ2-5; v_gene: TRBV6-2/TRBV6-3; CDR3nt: TGTGCCAGCAGTCAATCAGGGGCGCGAGAGACCCAGTACTTC; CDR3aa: CASSQSGARETQYF
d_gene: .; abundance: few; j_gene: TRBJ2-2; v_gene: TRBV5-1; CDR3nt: TGCGCCAGCAGCCCAGAAAACACCGGGGAGCTGTTTTTT; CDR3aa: CASSPENTGELFF
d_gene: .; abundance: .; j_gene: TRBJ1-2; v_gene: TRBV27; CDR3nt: TGTGCCAGCGGCCCTTGGTCTGGACTTAACTATGGCTACACCTTC; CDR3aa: CASGPWSGLNYGYTF
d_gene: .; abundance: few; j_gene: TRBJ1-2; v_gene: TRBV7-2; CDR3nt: TGTGCCAGCAGCTTCCGGGACGCTTACACCTTC; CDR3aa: CASSFRDAYTF
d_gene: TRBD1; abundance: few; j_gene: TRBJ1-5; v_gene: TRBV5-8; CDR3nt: TGTGCCAGCAGCTTGGGTGGACAGGGATGGGAGCCCCAGCATTTT; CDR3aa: CASSLGGQGWEPQHF
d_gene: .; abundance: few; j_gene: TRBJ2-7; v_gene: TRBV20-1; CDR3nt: TGCAGCAACAGGGACCTAAGGACCTACGAGCAGTACTTC; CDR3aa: CSNRDLRTYEQYF
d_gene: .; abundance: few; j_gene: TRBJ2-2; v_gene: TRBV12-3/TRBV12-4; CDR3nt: TGTGCCAGCAGACCAACTGGGACTCCTAACACCGGGGAGCTGTTTTTT; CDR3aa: CASRPTGTPNTGELFF
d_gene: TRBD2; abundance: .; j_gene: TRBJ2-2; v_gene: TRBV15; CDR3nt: TGTGCCACCAGCCCCTCGGGAGGGGGGGTCGGGGAGCTGTTTTTT; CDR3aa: CATSPSGGGVGELFF
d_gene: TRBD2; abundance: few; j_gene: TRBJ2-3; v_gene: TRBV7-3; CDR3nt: TGTGCCAGCAGCACGAGCGGACTAGCGGGGGCGAGCACAGATACGCAGTATTTT; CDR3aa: CASSTSGLAGASTDTQYF
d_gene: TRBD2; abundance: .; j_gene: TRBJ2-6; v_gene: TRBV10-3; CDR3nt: TGTGCCATCAGTGATGGCTGGCCGGGGGGCTCTGGGGCCAACGTCCTGACTTTC; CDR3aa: CAISDGWPGGSGANVLTF
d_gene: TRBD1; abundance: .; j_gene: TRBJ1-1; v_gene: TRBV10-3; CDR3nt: TGTGCCATAAGGGGACAGGGCAGTGAAGCTTTCTTT; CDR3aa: CAIRGQGSEAFF
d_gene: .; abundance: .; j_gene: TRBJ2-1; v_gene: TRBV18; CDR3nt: TGTGCCAGCTCATCGACGGATGGGTATGAGCAGTTCTTC; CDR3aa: CASSSTDGYEQFF
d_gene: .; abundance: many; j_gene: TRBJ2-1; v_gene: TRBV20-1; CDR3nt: TGCAGTGCCGTAGGGAGATCCTACAATGAGCAGTTCTTC; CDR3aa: CSAVGRSYNEQFF
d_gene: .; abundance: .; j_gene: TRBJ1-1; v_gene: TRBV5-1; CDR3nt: TGCGCCAGCAGCTTGTACAGCCAGGCCACTGAAGCTTTCTTT; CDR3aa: CASSLYSQATEAFF
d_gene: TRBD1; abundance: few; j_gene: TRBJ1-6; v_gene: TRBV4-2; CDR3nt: TGTGCCAGCAGCACCTCCCCGGGACAGGGAGGATCACCCCTCCACTTT; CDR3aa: CASSTSPGQGGSPLHF
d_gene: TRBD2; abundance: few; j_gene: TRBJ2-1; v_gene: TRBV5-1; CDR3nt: TGCGCCAGCAGCATACCGGGACTAGCGGAGAGCAATGAGCAGTTCTTC; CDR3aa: CASSIPGLAESNEQFF
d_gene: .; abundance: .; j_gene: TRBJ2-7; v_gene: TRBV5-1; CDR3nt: TGCGCCAGCAGCAGTATTACAGGGATCGACGAGCAGTACTTC; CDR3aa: CASSSITGIDEQYF
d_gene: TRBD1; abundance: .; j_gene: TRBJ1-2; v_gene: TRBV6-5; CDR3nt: TGTGCCAGCAGTTATCTACAGGGGTCAAGTGGCTACACCTTC; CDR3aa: CASSYLQGSSGYTF
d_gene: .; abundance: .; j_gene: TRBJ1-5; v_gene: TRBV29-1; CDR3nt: TGCAGCGTGGCGGAAGGGAGTCAGCCCCAGCATTTT; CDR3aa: CSVAEGSQPQHF
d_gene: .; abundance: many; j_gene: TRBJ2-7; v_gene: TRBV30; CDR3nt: TGTGCCTGGTCCCTGGGGGTCCAGAGCTCCTACGAGCAGTACTTC; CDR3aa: CAWSLGVQSSYEQYF
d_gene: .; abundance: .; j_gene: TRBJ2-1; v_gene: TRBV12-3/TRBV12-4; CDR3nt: TGTGCCAGCAGTTTATGGTCTATGCAGTTCTTC; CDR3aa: CASSLWSMQFF
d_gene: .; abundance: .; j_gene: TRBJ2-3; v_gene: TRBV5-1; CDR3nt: TGCGCCAGCAGCCCTGGGGGCGACACAGATACGCAGTATTTT; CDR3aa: CASSPGGDTDTQYF
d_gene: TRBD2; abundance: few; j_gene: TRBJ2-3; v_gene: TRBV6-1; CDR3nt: TGTGCCAGCACCCTCCCCAACGGGAGGCTCGCAGATACGCAGTATTTT; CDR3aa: CASTLPNGRLADTQYF
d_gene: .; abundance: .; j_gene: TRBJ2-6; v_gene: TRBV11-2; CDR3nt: TGTGCCAGCAGCTTTCGGGTGGGGGTCTCTGGGGCCAACGTCCTGACTTTC; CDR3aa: CASSFRVGVSGANVLTF
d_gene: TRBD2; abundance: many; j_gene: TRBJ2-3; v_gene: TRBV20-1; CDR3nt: TGCAGCGGGGGGACCACAGATACGCAGTATTTT; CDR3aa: CSGGTTDTQYF
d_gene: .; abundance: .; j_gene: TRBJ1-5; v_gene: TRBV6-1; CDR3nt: TGTGCCAGCAGTGAAGCCCATACCTGGGGGATTGGCAATCAGCCCCAGCATTTT; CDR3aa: CASSEAHTWGIGNQPQHF
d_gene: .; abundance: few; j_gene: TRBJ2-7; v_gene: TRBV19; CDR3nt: TGTGCCAGCGACGAGCAGTACTTC; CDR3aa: CASDEQYF
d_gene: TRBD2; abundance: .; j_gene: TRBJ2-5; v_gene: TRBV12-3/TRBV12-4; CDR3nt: TGTGCCAGCAGTTTGGGGACTAGCGGGACACAAGAGACCCAGTACTTC; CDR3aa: CASSLGTSGTQETQYF
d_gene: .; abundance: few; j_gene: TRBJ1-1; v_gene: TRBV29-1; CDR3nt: TGCAGCGTTGGATCGGGGGACACTGAAGCTTTCTTT; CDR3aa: CSVGSGDTEAFF
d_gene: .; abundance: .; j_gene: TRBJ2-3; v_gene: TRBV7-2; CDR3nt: TGTGCCAGCAGCCCCATGGGGCAAATCACAGATACGCAGTATTTT; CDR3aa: CASSPMGQITDTQYF
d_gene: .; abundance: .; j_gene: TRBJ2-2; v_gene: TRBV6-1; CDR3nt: TGTGCCAGCAGGGCTAGCGCTACGAACACCGGGGAGCTGTTTTTT; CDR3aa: CASRASATNTGELFF
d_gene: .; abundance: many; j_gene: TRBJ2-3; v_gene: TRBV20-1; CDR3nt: TGCAGTGCTAGAGATCTCCTAGATCTGGATACGCAGTATTTT; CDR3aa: CSARDLLDLDTQYF
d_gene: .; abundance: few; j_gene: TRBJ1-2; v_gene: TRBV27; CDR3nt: TGTGCCAGCAGTCCGAGACAGACCTATGGCTACACCTTC; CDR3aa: CASSPRQTYGYTF
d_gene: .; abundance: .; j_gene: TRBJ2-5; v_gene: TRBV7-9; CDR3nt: TGTGCCAGCAGCGGGGGCGGAAAGGAGACCCAGTACTTC; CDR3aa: CASSGGGKETQYF
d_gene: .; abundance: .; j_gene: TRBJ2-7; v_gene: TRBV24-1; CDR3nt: TGTGCCACCAGTGATTCGGTCTCAGGGGCCGAGCAGTACTTC; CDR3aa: CATSDSVSGAEQYF
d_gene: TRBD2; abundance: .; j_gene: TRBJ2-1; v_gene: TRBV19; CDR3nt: TGTGCCAGTAGTCCATTGACTAGCGGGACCAATGAGCAGTTCTTC; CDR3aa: CASSPLTSGTNEQFF
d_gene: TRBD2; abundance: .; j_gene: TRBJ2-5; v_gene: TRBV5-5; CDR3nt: TGTGCCAGCAGCTTGGTCCGCGGGGGGGCCGCAGAGACCCAGTACTTC; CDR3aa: CASSLVRGGAAETQYF
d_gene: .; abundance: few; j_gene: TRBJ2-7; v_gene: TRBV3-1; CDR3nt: TGTGCCAGCTCGGAGATAGGGACTTCATACGAGCAGTACTTC; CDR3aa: CASSEIGTSYEQYF
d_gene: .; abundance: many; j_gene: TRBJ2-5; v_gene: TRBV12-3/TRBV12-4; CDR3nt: TGTGCCAGCAGTTTAGCGTCGCAAGAGACCCAGTACTTC; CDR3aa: CASSLASQETQYF
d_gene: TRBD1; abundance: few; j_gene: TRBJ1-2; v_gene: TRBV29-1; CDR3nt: TGCAGCGGTACACAGGGGAACGACTATGGCTACACCTTC; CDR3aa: CSGTQGNDYGYTF